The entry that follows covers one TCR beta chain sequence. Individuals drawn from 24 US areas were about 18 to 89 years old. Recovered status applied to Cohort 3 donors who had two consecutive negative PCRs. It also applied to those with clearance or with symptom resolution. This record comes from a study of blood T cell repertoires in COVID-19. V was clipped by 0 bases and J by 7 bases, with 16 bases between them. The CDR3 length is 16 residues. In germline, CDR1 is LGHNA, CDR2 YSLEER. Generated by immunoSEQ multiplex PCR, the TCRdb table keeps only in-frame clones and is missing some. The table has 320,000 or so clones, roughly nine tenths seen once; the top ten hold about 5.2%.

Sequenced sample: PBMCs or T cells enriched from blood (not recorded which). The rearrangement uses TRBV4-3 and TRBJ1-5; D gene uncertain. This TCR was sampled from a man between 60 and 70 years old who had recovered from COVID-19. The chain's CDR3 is CASSQDSFGGSQPQHF. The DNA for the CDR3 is TGCGCCAGCAGCCAAGATAGCTTCGGCGGGTCCCAGCCCCAGCATTTT.